This passage covers 22 T cell receptor beta chains from one sample sequenced in a study of blood T cell repertoires in COVID-19. Clones were sequenced by immunoSEQ multiplex PCR, and TCRdb holds only the in-frame ones, with some missing. The repertoire holds 75,000 to 95,000 clones, more than 65% seen once, with 6.3% in the top ten. What was sequenced was peripheral blood. The receptors shown here come from a man in his sixties with acute or convalescent COVID-19.

V and J are TRBV19 and TRBJ1-1; 9 bases line up with TRBD1. The germline V gene has CDR1 LNHDA and CDR2 SQIVND (reference sequence). There are 15 residues in the CDR3. V shed 2 bases, J shed 2 bases, and the junction held 3 bases outside the gene matches. CDR3 residues: CASSIKGQGNTEAFF. The CDR3 DNA reads as TGTGCCAGTAGTATAAAGGGACAGGGCAACACTGAAGCTTTCTTT. Full variable domain (missing parts from reference TRBV19 and TRBJ1-1): DGGITQSPKYLFRKEGQNVTLSCEQNLNHDAMYWYRQDPGQGLRLIYYSQIVNDFQKGDIAEGYSVSREKKESFPLTVTSAQKNPTAFYLCASSIKGQGNTEAFFGQGTRLTVV.

This chain connects TRBV27 to TRBJ2-1, with D possibly matching TRBD1 (6 bases). Looked up from germline, CDR1 is MNHEY and CDR2 is SMNVEV (reference sequence). The CDR3 has 15 amino acids. The V gene lost 10 bases and the J gene lost 6 bases, with 22 bases spanning the gap. The CDR3 nucleotides are TGTGCCACCAACAACGGGGCAGGGGTTGGCAATGAGCAGTTCTTC. Its protein product is CATNNGAGVGNEQFF.

The rearrangement uses TRBV7-2 and TRBJ2-7; D is possibly TRBD1 (6 bases). V dropped 5 bases and J dropped 2 bases, with 13 bases sitting between them. Germline CDR1 and CDR2: SGHTA and FQGNSA. CDR3 size: 14 residues. CDR3 nucleotide sequence: TGTGCCAGCAGCGAAGGACAGCGCCCCTACGAGCAGTACTTC. It codes for CASSEGQRPYEQYF.

The J gene is TRBJ1-1, the V gene TRBV9, with 7 bases identical to TRBD1. CDR1 SGDLS and CDR2 YYNGEE come from the germline V gene. The ends lost 0 bases at V and 4 bases at J; junction bases unmatched: 6. This CDR3 has 15 amino acids. CDR3 bases: TGTGCCAGCAGCGTAGACGAGGGGGCAGGCACTGAAGCTTTCTTT. Translation gives CASSVDEGAGTEAFF.

V and J are TRBV19 and TRBJ2-6, with D tentatively TRBD1 (6 bases). Looked up from germline, CDR1 is LNHDA and CDR2 is SQIVND (reference sequence). CDR3 length: 17 residues. Between the trimmed V and J ends, which lost 8 bases and 4 bases, there was a span of 21 bases. The CDR3 is CASSIGQRVSGANVLTF. In DNA, the CDR3 is TGTGCCAGTTCGATCGGACAGAGAGTGTCGGGGGCCAACGTCCTGACTTTC.

This chain connects TRBV7-9 to TRBJ2-3, with TRBD2 matching over 9 bases. The germline gives CDR1 SEHNR, CDR2 FQNEAQ (reference sequence). The ends lost 5 bases at V and 2 bases at J; junction bases unmatched: 5. CDR3 length: 15 residues. This CDR3 reads CASSKAGGITDTQYF. The CDR3 DNA reads as TGTGCCAGCAGCAAAGCGGGGGGAATCACAGATACGCAGTATTTT.

The chain combines TRBV6-1 with TRBJ1-5, with TRBD1 identical over 9 bases. After removal of 4 bases from V and 2 bases from J, the junction contained 6 bases not matched to a gene. CDR1 and CDR2 (germline): MNHNS, SASEGT. This CDR3 is 16 amino acids long. The DNA for the CDR3 is TGTGCCAGCAGTGCTTACAGGGGGCAAGGCAATCAGCCCCAGCATTTT. Protein: CASSAYRGQGNQPQHF.

The chain couples TRBV5-1 to TRBJ2-2; 12 bases map to TRBD1. The CDR3 extends over 15 amino acids. J lost 6 bases, V lost 4 bases, and 4 bases had no gene match. The germline V gene encodes CDR1 SGHRS and CDR2 YFSETQ. The CDR3 spells CASSQGTGGAGELFF. Written as DNA, the CDR3 is TGCGCCAGCAGCCAGGGGACAGGGGGCGCCGGGGAGCTGTTTTTT.

The chain recombines TRBV29-1 with TRBJ1-4, with 7 bases aligning to TRBD1. The CDR3 has 16 amino acids. The germline CDR1 and CDR2 sequences are SQVTM and ANQGSEA. V was clipped by 4 bases and J by 4 bases; unmatched bases: 12. The CDR3, as DNA: TGCAGCGTTGCCCCACCCAGGGGGACAAGTAATGAAAAACTGTTTTTT. Amino acids: CSVAPPRGTSNEKLFF.

Only a few counts were recorded for this clone. The chain uses TRBV19 and TRBJ1-1; D uncertain. Germline V lookup: CDR1 LNHDA, CDR2 SQIVND (reference sequence). Trimming removed 10 bases from V and 0 bases from J, with 15 bases in between. This CDR3 contains 14 residues. CDR3 in DNA: TGTGCCACCAGACCAACCACTATGAACACTGAAGCTTTCTTT. It yields the protein CATRPTTMNTEAFF.

This chain connects TRBV6-1 to TRBJ1-1, with D maybe TRBD1 (5 bases). Trimming took off 3 bases at V and 1 base at J, with 9 bases between the two ends. CDR1 is MNHNS and CDR2 is SASEGT in the germline V gene. This CDR3 region has 14 residues. The CDR3 DNA is TGTGCCAGCAGTGATACCGGACAGAACACTGAAGCTTTCTTT. Translated, it gives CASSDTGQNTEAFF.

The chain recombines TRBV9 with TRBJ2-1, with a weak D call TRBD2 (6 bases). From germline, CDR1 is SGDLS and CDR2 YYNGEE. With 3 bases removed from V and 8 bases from J, the gap between germline ends came to 15 bases. This CDR3 region has 14 residues. CDR3 amino acids: CASSEAGLVDEQFF. CDR3 bases: TGTGCCAGCAGCGAGGCGGGGTTAGTCGATGAGCAGTTCTTC.

The rearrangement uses TRBV3-1 (or the pseudogene TRBV3-2) and TRBJ1-2, with unresolved D. The CDR3 length is 13 residues. Between the trimmed V and J ends, which lost 0 bases and 5 bases, there was a span of 7 bases. Germline loops: CDR1 LGHDT, CDR2 YNNKEL (reference sequence). The CDR3 nucleotides are TGTGCCAGCAGCCAAGAGCGGATATATGGCTACACCTTC. Protein sequence: CASSQERIYGYTF.

The rearrangement uses TRBV7-9 and TRBJ1-2; 10 bases line up with TRBD1. The CDR3 consists of 14 residues. CDR1 and CDR2 (germline): SEHNR, FQNEAQ (reference sequence). J gave up 4 bases and V 4 bases, and 3 bases lay outside the gene matches. The CDR3 region is CASSSGQGGYGYTF. CDR3 sequence (DNA): TGTGCCAGCAGCTCCGGACAGGGGGGCTATGGCTACACCTTC.

The chain combines TRBV7-2 with TRBJ2-1; 10 bases line up with TRBD1. CDR1 SGHTA and CDR2 FQGNSA come from the germline V gene. V was clipped by 5 bases and J by 6 bases; unmatched bases: 7. The CDR3 extends over 15 amino acids. CDR3 in amino acids: CASSGRDRGPNEQFF. In nucleotides, the CDR3 is TGTGCCAGCAGCGGCCGGGACAGGGGTCCCAATGAGCAGTTCTTC. The variable domain in full, completed from reference TRBV7-2 and TRBJ2-1, reads GAGVSQSPSNKVTEKGKDVELRCDPISGHTALYWYRQSLGQGLEFLIYFQGNSAPDKSGLPSDRFSAERTGGSVSTLTIQRTQQEDSAVYLCASSGRDRGPNEQFFGPGTRLTVL.

The chain carries TRBV2 and TRBJ1-2; 11 bases map to TRBD1. The CDR3 runs 13 residues. Per the germline V gene, CDR1 is SNHLY and CDR2 is FYNNEI. The V and J ends lost 5 bases and 7 bases, in that order; junction bases with no gene match: 3. The CDR3 DNA sequence: TGTGCCAGCAGTTGGACAGGGGGCCTTGGCTACACCTTC. The encoded protein is CASSWTGGLGYTF. The full variable domain, rest sourced from reference TRBV2 and TRBJ1-2, is EPEVTQTPSHQVTQMGQEVILRCVPISNHLYFYWYRQILGQKVEFLVSFYNNEISEKSEIFDDQFSVERPDGSNFTLKIRSTKLEDSAMYFCASSWTGGLGYTFGSGTRLTVV.

This clone has only a few counts. The V call is TRBV27, the J call TRBJ2-1, with TRBD2 matching 12 bases. The CDR3 has 17 residues. Per the germline V gene, CDR1 is MNHEY and CDR2 is SMNVEV (reference sequence). The trim removed 5 bases at V and 1 base at J, leaving 6 bases unmatched. CDR3 sequence reads: CASSPLTSGGSYNEQFF. CDR3 in DNA: TGTGCCAGCAGTCCACTGACTAGCGGGGGATCCTACAATGAGCAGTTCTTC.

Comments on this clone: The identical CDR3 is also encoded by other nucleotide sequences in the sample. The J gene is TRBJ1-2, the V gene TRBV2, with 10 bases aligning to TRBD1. Germline assignment: CDR1 SNHLY and CDR2 FYNNEI. The ends lost 4 bases at V and 7 bases at J; junction bases unmatched: 6. There are 14 residues in the CDR3. The CDR3 loop reads CASSGQGAAGGYTF. In DNA form, the CDR3 reads TGTGCCAGCAGTGGACAGGGGGCGGCAGGTGGCTACACCTTC.

Only one count was recorded for this clone. The rearrangement joins TRBV3-1 (or the pseudogene TRBV3-2) to TRBJ2-2; 8 bases align to TRBD1. This CDR3 comprises 16 residues. Germline V lookup: CDR1 LGHDT, CDR2 YNNKEL (reference sequence). The ends lost 5 bases at V and 0 bases at J; junction bases unmatched: 5. The CDR3 spells CASSRLGQANTGELFF. The CDR3 DNA reads as TGTGCCAGCAGCAGGCTGGGACAGGCGAACACCGGGGAGCTGTTTTTT.

This rearrangement joins TRBV9 to TRBJ2-7, with 7 bases lining up with TRBD2. The ends lost 0 bases at V and 4 bases at J; junction bases unmatched: 7. The CDR3 runs 15 residues. The germline gives CDR1 SGDLS, CDR2 YYNGEE. CDR3 sequence (DNA): TGTGCCAGCAGCGTAGGGGTCGGGGGGACGTACGAGCAGTACTTC. Translating gives CASSVGVGGTYEQYF.

The chain employs TRBV4-1 and TRBJ2-7, with 8 positions matching TRBD1. The junction had 9 bases not matched to a gene; V was cut back by 2 bases and J by 3 bases. Germline loops: CDR1 MGHRA, CDR2 YSYEKL. The CDR3 spans 16 residues. Here the CDR3 reads CASSQKLTGTGYEQYF. The CDR3 DNA sequence: TGCGCCAGCAGCCAAAAACTAACCGGGACAGGCTACGAGCAGTACTTC.

The V call is TRBV19, the J call TRBJ1-1; 8 bases align to TRBD1. This CDR3 region has 14 residues. Trimming cost V 3 bases and J 7 bases; bases outside gene matches: 7. In germline, CDR1 is LNHDA, CDR2 SQIVND (reference sequence). For the CDR3, the DNA is TGTGCCAGTAGTATCCGACAGGGGAGTAATGAAGCTTTCTTT. It translates to CASSIRQGSNEAFF.